This is a list of T cell receptor beta chains from one sample in a study of blood T cell repertoires in COVID-19. Measured with immunoSEQ multiplex PCR; TCRdb has only the in-frame clones, and not every one. The sample comprises 250,000 or so clones, about 85% of which are singletons, and 4.2% rests with the top ten. The sample was peripheral blood. Receptors were obtained from a man aged 60-69 years with acute or convalescent COVID-19. CDR3s leave out the opening cysteine and the closing phenylalanine or tryptophan. The size entry is marked missing in some rows and otherwise reads once, few, many or a size class.

ASSLQVSSYNEQF,13,.,TRBJ2-1,TRBV5-1
ASRTATGGHQPQH,13,.,TRBJ1-5,TRBV2
SGLQGDEQY,9,few,TRBJ2-7,TRBV29-1
ATSAMEPFNQPQH,13,.,TRBJ1-5,TRBV15
ASSQDLGGTSGLNEQF,16,.,TRBJ2-1,TRBV4-2
ASDPEEAGVWTQY,13,.,TRBJ2-5,TRBV6-5
ASSASGRGTGELF,13,.,TRBJ2-2,TRBV2
ASSPEDRSGETQY,13,.,TRBJ2-5,TRBV2
ASSQTPPGGPLYEQY,15,few,TRBJ2-7,TRBV23-1
ASSPGGAGTYGYT,13,.,TRBJ1-2,TRBV5-8
ASSETGYGYT,10,.,TRBJ1-2,TRBV2
ASSWDTYGYT,10,.,TRBJ1-2,TRBV6-6
ASSFTGHHEKLF,12,.,TRBJ1-4,TRBV9
ASSSVFRDRQNQPQH,15,.,TRBJ1-5,TRBV27
ASSQDGARGSLSTGELF,17,.,TRBJ2-2,TRBV4-2
ASTLGLAGSVREQY,14,.,TRBJ2-7,TRBV11-2
ASSIDRGGSNEQF,13,.,TRBJ2-1,TRBV19
ASSLDGQVQPPQH,13,.,TRBJ1-5,TRBV5-4
ATSRAGLLLNEQF,13,.,TRBJ2-1,TRBV15
ASSFGGGTVGRGYT,14,.,TRBJ1-2,TRBV28
ASSSSGYEQY,10,.,TRBJ2-7,TRBV12-3/TRBV12-4
ASSVTRYSNQPQH,13,.,TRBJ1-5,TRBV9
ATTLRVNTGELF,12,few,TRBJ2-2,TRBV19
ASSRTKGQGHEQY,13,.,TRBJ2-7,TRBV19
ASSPRIAGGPNEQF,14,.,TRBJ2-1,TRBV7-6
ASSRSTVQF,9,.,TRBJ2-1,TRBV3-1/TRBV3-2
ASSLSGRNYGYT,12,.,TRBJ1-2,TRBV28
ASSLDQGLPYEQY,13,.,TRBJ2-7,TRBV11-2
ASSLDGQQQF,10,.,TRBJ2-1,TRBV28
ASSWWGQMNTEAF,13,.,TRBJ1-1,TRBV5-1
ASSQAYGTSGKETQY,15,.,TRBJ2-5,TRBV14
ASSIFGRVGTEAF,13,.,TRBJ1-1,TRBV19
ASSSGLDPYEQY,12,.,TRBJ2-7,TRBV5-1
ASSQTSGTTYEQY,13,.,TRBJ2-7,TRBV4-2
AISERGGMNEQF,12,.,TRBJ2-1,TRBV10-3
ATTALNTEAF,10,.,TRBJ1-1,TRBV6-5
ASSQESGLAGSRTGELF,17,.,TRBJ2-2,TRBV4-3
ASGPTGTDTQY,11,.,TRBJ2-3,TRBV12-5
ATSDGTVEEKLF,12,.,TRBJ1-4,TRBV24-1
ASSLGHSGLLETEAF,15,.,TRBJ1-1,TRBV5-1
ASSPTLYQPQH,11,.,TRBJ1-5,TRBV18
ASSQPDRLFTGELF,14,.,TRBJ2-2,TRBV27
ASSDQGRTNNEQF,13,.,TRBJ2-1,TRBV9
ASSEDRVAF,9,.,TRBJ1-1,TRBV7-2
ASSPPLRGGSGQPQH,15,.,TRBJ1-5,TRBV18
ASSRDRGRRETQY,13,.,TRBJ2-5,TRBV5-1